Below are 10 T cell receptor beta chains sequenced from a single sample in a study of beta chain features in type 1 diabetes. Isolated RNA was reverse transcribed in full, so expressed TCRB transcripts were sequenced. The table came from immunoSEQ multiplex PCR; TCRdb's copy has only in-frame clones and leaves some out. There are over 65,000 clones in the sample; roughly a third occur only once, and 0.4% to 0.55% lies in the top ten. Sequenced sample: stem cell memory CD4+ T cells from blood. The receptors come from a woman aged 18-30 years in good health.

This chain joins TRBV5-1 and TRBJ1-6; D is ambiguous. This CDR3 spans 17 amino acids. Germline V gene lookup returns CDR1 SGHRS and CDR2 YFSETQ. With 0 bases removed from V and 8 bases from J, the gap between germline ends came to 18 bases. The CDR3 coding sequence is TGCGCCAGCAGCTTGGACGGTTCCCCGATCCTCTATTCACCCCTCCACTTT. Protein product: CASSLDGSPILYSPLHF.

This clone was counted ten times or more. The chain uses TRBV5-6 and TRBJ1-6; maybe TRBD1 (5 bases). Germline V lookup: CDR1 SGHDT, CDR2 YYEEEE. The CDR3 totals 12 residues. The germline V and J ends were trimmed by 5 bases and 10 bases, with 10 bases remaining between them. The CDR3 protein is CASRTGASPLHF. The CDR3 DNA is TGTGCCAGCAGAACAGGAGCATCACCCCTCCACTTT.

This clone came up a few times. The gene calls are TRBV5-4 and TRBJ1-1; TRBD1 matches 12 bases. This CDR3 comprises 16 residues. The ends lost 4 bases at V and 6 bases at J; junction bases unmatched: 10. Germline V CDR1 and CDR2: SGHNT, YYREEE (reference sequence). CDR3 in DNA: TGTGCCAGCAGCCGTGCTCCGGGACAGGGGGCGTCTGAAGCTTTCTTT. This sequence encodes CASSRAPGQGASEAFF. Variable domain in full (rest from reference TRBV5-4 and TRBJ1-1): ETGVTQSPTHLIKTRGQQVTLRCSSQSGHNTVSWYQQALGQGPQFIFQYYREEENGRGNFPPRFSGLQFPNYSSELNVNALELDDSALYLCASSRAPGQGASEAFFGQGTRLTVV.

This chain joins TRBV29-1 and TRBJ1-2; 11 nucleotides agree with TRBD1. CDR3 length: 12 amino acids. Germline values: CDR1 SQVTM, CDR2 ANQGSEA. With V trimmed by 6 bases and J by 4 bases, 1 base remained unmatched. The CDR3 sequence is CSVGTGGYGYTF. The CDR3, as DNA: TGCAGCGTGGGGACAGGGGGCTATGGCTACACCTTC.

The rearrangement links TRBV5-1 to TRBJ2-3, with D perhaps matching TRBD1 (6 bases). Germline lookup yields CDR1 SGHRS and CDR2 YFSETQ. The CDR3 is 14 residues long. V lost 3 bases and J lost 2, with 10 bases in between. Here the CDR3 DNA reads TGCGCCAGCAGCTCAGGACAGCCCACAGATACGCAGTATTTT. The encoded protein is CASSSGQPTDTQYF.

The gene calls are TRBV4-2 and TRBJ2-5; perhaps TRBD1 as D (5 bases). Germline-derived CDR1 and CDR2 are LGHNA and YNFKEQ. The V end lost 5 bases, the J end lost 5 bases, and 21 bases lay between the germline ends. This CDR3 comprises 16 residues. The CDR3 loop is CASSLVGRAVSETQYF. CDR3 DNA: TGTGCCAGCAGCTTGGTTGGCAGGGCGGTTTCGGAGACCCAGTACTTC.

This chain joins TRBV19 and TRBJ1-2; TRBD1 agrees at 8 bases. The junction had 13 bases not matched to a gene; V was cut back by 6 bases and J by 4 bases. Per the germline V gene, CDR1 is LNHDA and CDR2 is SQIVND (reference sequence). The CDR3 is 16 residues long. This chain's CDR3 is CASSADGQGGTYGYTF. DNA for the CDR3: TGTGCCAGTAGCGCTGATGGACAGGGCGGCACCTATGGCTACACCTTC.

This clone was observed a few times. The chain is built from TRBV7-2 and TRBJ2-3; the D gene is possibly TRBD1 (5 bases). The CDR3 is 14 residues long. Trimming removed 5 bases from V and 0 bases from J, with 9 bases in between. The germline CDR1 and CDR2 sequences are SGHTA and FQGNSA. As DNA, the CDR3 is TGTGCCAGCAGCCAGGGATCTAGCACAGATACGCAGTATTTT. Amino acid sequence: CASSQGSSTDTQYF. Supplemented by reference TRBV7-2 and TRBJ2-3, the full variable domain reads GAGVSQSPSNKVTEKGKDVELRCDPISGHTALYWYRQSLGQGLEFLIYFQGNSAPDKSGLPSDRFSAERTGGSVSTLTIQRTQQEDSAVYLCASSQGSSTDTQYFGPGTRLTVL.

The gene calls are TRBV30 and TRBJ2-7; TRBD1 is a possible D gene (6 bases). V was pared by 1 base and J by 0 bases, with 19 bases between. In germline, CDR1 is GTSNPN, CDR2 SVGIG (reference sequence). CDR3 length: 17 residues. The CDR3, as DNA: TGTGCCTGGAGTGCAACGCCGGGACAAGCATCCTCCTACGAGCAGTACTTC. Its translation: CAWSATPGQASSYEQYF.

This chain's CDR3 is CASSVDTSGRSEQYF. DNA of the CDR3: TGCGCCAGCAGCGTAGATACTAGCGGGAGAAGCGAGCAGTACTTC. This chain connects TRBV5-1 to TRBJ2-7, with TRBD2 matching 11 bases. The V segment lost 4 bases and the J segment 6 bases; nucleotides outside the gene matches: 9. This CDR3 region has 15 residues. Germline V lookup: CDR1 SGHRS, CDR2 YFSETQ.